This T cell receptor beta chain was captured by sequencing in a study of cytomegalovirus exposure and HLA in healthy donors (TCRdb year 2017). Regarding the complete study: An earlier analysis of a few hundred of the donors reported over 250 Gb of sequence data and 117 million unique TCR beta sequences obtained from about 170 million T cells. An early release covering roughly 640 HLA-typed donors comprised approximately 300 gigabases of sequencing data and roughly 86 million unique TCR sequences. The genetic ancestry cluster associated with self-reported Caucasian donors included about 84% of the roughly 390 genotyped donors. The study was designed to test whether signatures of past pathogen exposure could be identified by cataloging public T cell receptors. The T cell repertoires of 666 subjects were profiled by immunosequencing and related to cytomegalovirus serostatus. A separate validation cohort of about 110 different subjects was used in addition to the 666-subject first cohort. The study combined high-throughput TCR immunosequencing, statistical association of individual TCRs with disease status, and machine learning to predict cytomegalovirus infection status. A later analysis re-examined previously published TCR beta repertoires from 600 to 700 donors and added high-resolution HLA genotyping to investigate patterns of TCR occurrence. Rather than drawing on any new phenotypic data, the later analysis identified candidate immune exposures from TCR beta sequences and the way those sequences occurred across donors. In an earlier analysis of roughly 600 of the donors, high-throughput TCR beta sequencing was used to judge whether each TCR beta V gene segment behaved as functional or pseudogenic. Donor age, sex, ethnicity and CMV serostatus were collected together with the repertoire data. A later genetic analysis took genome-wide SNP genotypes for about 65% of the 666 donors and used that subset as a discovery cohort. Every discovery cohort repertoire had been produced on one sequencing platform. Both class I and class II loci were covered by HLA typing, at four-digit resolution. Typing coverage differed by locus: A, B, C, DRB1 and DQB1 were typed in roughly 620-630 donors, DQA1 in around 500, DPA1 in 600 to 610, and DPB1 in just under 480. About five DR-DQ haplotypes were treated as single units for association and clustering because of strong linkage in the cohort. Among 300 to 500 genotyped donors of the cohort, an average of roughly 230,000 unique TCR beta nucleotide sequences was sequenced per donor, of which 15% to 20% were non-productive. Results the study describes overall, beyond this receptor: A cluster of highly shared sequence variants was judged likely to be a technical artifact of the sequencing pipeline. In an earlier analysis of approximately 600 of the donors, most TCR beta V segments were observed in productive rearrangements about 90% or about 30% of the time, broadly matching IMGT annotations. At a false discovery rate of 0.05, a later analysis linked under 20,000 TCR beta sequences to specific HLA alleles. The presence/absence analyses assumed that sequencing depth was roughly uniform across donors, and that assumption may not be true. In a later analysis, several top co-occurrence clusters were reported to appear linked to parvovirus B19, influenza, CMV and Epstein-Barr virus. A later analysis found that HLA-associated TCR beta chains were more clonally expanded and had lower generation probabilities than equally common non-associated chains. Some IMGT-functional V segments, including TRBV6-2 and TRBV6-3, could not be told apart with the 87-base-pair reads, so those segments were excluded. A further reported finding was that TCR beta sequences accurately predicted the HLA-A and HLA-B alleles for most subjects in the first cohort. Across donors, most TCR sequences were observed very rarely, whereas some public TCRs were present in many individuals. V-gene and J-gene trimming of TCR beta chains was associated with a missense DCLRE1C variant in a later genetic analysis, and the association was replicated in an independent cohort. The earlier analysis of almost 600 of the donors excluded about 16 rarely observed V segments, including chromosome 9 orphons, because counts were too low. In a later analysis, TCR association rates were found to vary across HLA loci, with the most associated TCRs seen for DRB1 alleles and the fewest for HLA-C alleles. Linkage disequilibrium might explain the correlated functional status among segregating V segments, but an unknown experimental factor could not be excluded. The authors suggested that the approach could potentially be extended to other disease states and immunological phenotypes. The classifier was reported to diagnose cytomegalovirus status with high specificity and sensitivity in both the original cohort and the validation cohort. According to a later genetic analysis, donors in an Asian-associated ancestry cluster had fewer N-insertions in productive TCRs than the approximately 670-donor mean. Most CMV-associated TCR beta chains appeared to be HLA-restricted in a later analysis, and the HLA associations seemed to be driven largely by CMV exposure. This cohort had only TCR beta chains sequenced, and the lack of alpha or paired-chain data limited which features could be detected. The only immune exposure information available for the cohort was CMV serostatus. When HLA alleles, especially DR and DQ, strongly co-occurred, attributing TCR associations to individual alleles was difficult. In vitro tests confirmed that a few of the cytomegalovirus-associated TCR beta chains recognize cytomegalovirus antigens. Because HLA typing was unavailable for some donors at each locus, only the typed subset was used in association tests. The study listed 150 to 200 TCR beta chains as associated with cytomegalovirus.

The cohort was made up of 500 to 850 healthy bone marrow donors. At the time of sampling, every cohort member was nominally healthy, though immune exposures that went unrecorded were likely present. The donor tested CMV seronegative and was one of the 352 seronegative cohort members. A peripheral blood sample was provided by each donor, and peripheral blood mononuclear cells were used for TCR beta sequencing. Genomic DNA was extracted from the blood cell samples with the Qiagen DNeasy Blood Extraction Kit. On this clone: It has no known antigen specificity. Base qualities were left out, and no much larger clone turns up one base away.

Libraries were constructed by the immunoSEQ multiplex PCR assay. For the multiplex PCR, a mixture combining 60 forward primers for TCR Vbeta segments and 13 reverse primers for TCR Jbeta segments was used. A multiplex PCR assay on genomic DNA amplified the CDR3 region of rearranged TCR beta genes. Amplified TCR beta libraries were sequenced as 87-base-pair reads on the Illumina HiSeq System. Processing in the source paper ran as follows. Across the roughly 640 repertoires, a later analysis counted 60 million to 90 million unique TCR beta chains, some 11 million of which were shared by at least two donors. A nearest-neighbor algorithm error-corrected the raw reads and collapsed the reads into unique sequences, merging closely related sequences to remove PCR and sequencing errors. To assign V, D and J gene segments, CDR3 sequences were aligned to IMGT reference sequences. For a sequence to be retained, a match of at least six nucleotides was required to both a V gene segment and a J gene segment. A rearrangement was called productive if the CDR3 had no stop codons and remained in frame with V and J, and every other rearrangement was called non-productive. CDR3 was defined by IMGT convention, running from the second conserved V-encoded cysteine to the conserved J-encoded phenylalanine. The earlier analysis of 500 to 750 of the donors excluded any sequence lacking an unambiguous match to a single V gene segment. An earlier analysis of approximately 590 of the donors called V segments functional above 56.7% productive rearrangements and segregating when the between-donor standard deviation exceeded 5%. To diagnose cytomegalovirus status from the catalog of TCR beta chain sequences, a statistical classification framework was built. In a later analysis, TCR nucleotide sequences were compared against IMGT/GENE-DB human TR gene sequences so that V and J genes could be assigned. Using the TCRdist pipeline, a later analysis assigned CDR3 sequences along with most-parsimonious VDJ recombination scenarios. A later analysis defined each TCR beta chain by its CDR3 amino acid sequence plus V-gene family, and excluded reads lacking a unique V-gene family. In a later analysis, 450 to 600 highly shared, low-generation-probability nucleotide sequences were removed to address suspected cross-contamination and a sequencing artifact. In a later analysis, a clonal expansion index was calculated for each public chain from normalized within-repertoire ranks of inferred template counts. A later analysis computed generation probabilities with a VDJ recombination model fitted to out-of-frame rearrangements, and checked the results against IGoR. Hypergeometric tests were used in a later analysis to score TCR-TCR, TCR-HLA and TCR-CMV co-occurrence, with a repertoire-size bias correction applied to the TCR pairs. In a later analysis, false discovery rates were estimated by permuting HLA or CMV assignments 20 times. In a later analysis, co-occurring TCRs were grouped with DBSCAN, and TCRdist sequence similarity was added when clustering was performed within HLA-allele-positive subsets. Repertoires with fewer than 30,000 or more than 120,000 public chains, plus five repertoires with anomalous nucleotide sharing, were excluded from co-occurrence clustering. Drawn from immuneACCESS, this table holds only the in-frame rearrangements with V and J called that TCRdb kept. Clones are partly lost; checked studies trace under half to an unresolved V gene and leave the rest unexplained. The V and J calls and clone size are taken from that table; D and trimming were inferred from the DNA. The sample includes around 140,000 clones, with around two thirds observed a single time. The ten largest clonotypes hold 2.4% of the sample.

The CDR3 sequence holds 16 residues, the cysteine and phenylalanine included. The DNA shown is the 48-base CDR3, in frame from base 1. Trimming removed 2 bases from V and 0 bases from J, leaving 11 bases between the germline ends. The germline V gene provides CDR1 SGHRS and CDR2 YFSETQ. Sequencing was performed on PBMCs. The receptor was derived from a woman in her forties in good health and CMV-seronegative. The chain was built from TRBV5-1 and TRBJ2-2; the D gene is unclear. The CDR3 region: CASSFSPNPNTGELFF. The DNA sequence is as follows: TGCGCCAGCAGCTTTAGCCCAAACCCGAACACCGGGGAGCTGTTTTTT.